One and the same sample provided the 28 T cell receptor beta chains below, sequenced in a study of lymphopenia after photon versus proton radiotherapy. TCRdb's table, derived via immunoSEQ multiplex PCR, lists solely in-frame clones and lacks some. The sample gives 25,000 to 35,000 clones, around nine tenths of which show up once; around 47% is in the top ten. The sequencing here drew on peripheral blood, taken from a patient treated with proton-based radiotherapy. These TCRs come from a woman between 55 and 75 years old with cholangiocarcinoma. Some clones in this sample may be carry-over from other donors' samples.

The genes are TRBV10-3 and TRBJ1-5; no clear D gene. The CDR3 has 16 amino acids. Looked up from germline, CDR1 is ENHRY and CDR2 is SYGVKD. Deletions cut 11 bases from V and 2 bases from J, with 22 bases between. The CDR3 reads CALVLHGEKRNQPQHF. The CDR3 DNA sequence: TGTGCCCTCGTACTACACGGCGAGAAGCGCAATCAGCCCCAGCATTTT.

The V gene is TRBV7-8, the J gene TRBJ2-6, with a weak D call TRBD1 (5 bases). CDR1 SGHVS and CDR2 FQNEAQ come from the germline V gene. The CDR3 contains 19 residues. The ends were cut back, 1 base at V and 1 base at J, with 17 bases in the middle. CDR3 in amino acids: CASSLVRERLRSGANVLTF. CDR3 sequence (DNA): TGTGCCAGCAGCTTAGTCAGGGAAAGGTTAAGGTCTGGGGCCAACGTCCTGACTTTC. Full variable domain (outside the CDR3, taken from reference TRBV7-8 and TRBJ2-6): GAGVSQSPRYKVAKRGQDVALRCDPISGHVSLFWYQQALGQGPEFLTYFQNEAQLDKSGLPSDRFFAERPEGSVSTLKIQRTQQEDSAVYLCASSLVRERLRSGANVLTFGAGSRLTVL.

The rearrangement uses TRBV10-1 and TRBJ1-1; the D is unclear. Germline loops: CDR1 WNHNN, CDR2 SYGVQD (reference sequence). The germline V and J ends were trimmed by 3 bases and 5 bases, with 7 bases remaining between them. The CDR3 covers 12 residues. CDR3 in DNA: TGCGCCAGCAGTGACCCCAATACTGAAGCTTTCTTT. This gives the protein CASSDPNTEAFF.

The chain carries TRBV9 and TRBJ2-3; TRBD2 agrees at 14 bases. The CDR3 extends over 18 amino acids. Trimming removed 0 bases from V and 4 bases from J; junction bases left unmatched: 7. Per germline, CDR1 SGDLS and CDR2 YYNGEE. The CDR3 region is CASSVALGTSGSADTQYF. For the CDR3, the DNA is TGTGCCAGCAGCGTAGCATTGGGGACTAGCGGGAGCGCAGATACGCAGTATTTT.

The CDR3 reads CASSPQGGIRGYGYTF. In DNA, the CDR3 is TGCGCCAGCAGCCCCCAAGGGGGAATTAGAGGGTATGGCTACACCTTC. V and J are TRBV5-1 and TRBJ1-2, with a tentative D call TRBD1 (6 bases). In germline, CDR1 is SGHRS, CDR2 YFSETQ. Between the trimmed V and J ends, which lost 4 bases and 5 bases, there was a span of 21 bases. This CDR3 has 16 amino acids. The complete variable domain, with remaining parts taken from reference TRBV5-1 and TRBJ1-2, reads KAGVTQTPRYLIKTRGQQVTLSCSPISGHRSVSWYQQTPGQGLQFLFEYFSETQRNKGNFPGRFSGRQFSNSRSEMNVSTLELGDSALYLCASSPQGGIRGYGYTFGSGTRLTVV.

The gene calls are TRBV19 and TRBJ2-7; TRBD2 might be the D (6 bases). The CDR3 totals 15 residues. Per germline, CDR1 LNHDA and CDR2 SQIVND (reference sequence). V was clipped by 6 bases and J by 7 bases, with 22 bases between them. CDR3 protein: CASRPEGRSSGEQYF. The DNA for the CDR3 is TGTGCCAGTAGGCCAGAGGGGAGGTCATCGGGGGAGCAGTACTTC.

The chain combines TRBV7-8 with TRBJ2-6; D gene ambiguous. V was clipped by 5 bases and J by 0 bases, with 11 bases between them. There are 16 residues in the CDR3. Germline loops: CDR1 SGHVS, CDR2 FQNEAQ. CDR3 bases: TGTGCCAGCAGCCGAGGACGGAGCTCTGGGGCCAACGTCCTGACTTTC. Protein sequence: CASSRGRSSGANVLTF.

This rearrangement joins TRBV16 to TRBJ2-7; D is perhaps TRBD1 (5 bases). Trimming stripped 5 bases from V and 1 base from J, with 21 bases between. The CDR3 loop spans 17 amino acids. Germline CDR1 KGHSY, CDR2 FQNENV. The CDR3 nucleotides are TGTGCCAGCAGCGCACAACGGTTGGGGCAGCAATCCTACGAGCAGTACTTC. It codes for CASSAQRLGQQSYEQYF.

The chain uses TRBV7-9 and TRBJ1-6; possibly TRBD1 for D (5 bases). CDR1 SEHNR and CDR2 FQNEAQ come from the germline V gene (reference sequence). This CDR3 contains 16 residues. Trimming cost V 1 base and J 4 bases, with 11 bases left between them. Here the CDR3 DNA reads TGTGCCAGCAGCTTAGAACCAGAGGGGTATAATTCACCCCTCCACTTT. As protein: CASSLEPEGYNSPLHF.

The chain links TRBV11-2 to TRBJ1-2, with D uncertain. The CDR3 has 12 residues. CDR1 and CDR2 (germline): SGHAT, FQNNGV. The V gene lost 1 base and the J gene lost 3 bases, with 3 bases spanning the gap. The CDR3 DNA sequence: TGTGCCAGCAGCTTAGGGTACTATGGCTACACCTTC. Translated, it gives CASSLGYYGYTF.

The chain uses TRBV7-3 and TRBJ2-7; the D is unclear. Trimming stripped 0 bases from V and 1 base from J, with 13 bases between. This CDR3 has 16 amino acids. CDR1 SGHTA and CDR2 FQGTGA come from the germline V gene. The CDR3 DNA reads TGTGCCAGCAGCTTAACTTTCTTGGGCGGTTCCTACGAGCAGTACTTC. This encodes CASSLTFLGGSYEQYF.

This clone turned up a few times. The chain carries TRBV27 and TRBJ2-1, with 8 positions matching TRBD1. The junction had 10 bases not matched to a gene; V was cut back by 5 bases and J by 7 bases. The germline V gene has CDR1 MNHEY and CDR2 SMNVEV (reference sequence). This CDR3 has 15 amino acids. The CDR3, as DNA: TGTGCCAGCAGTATCACCAGACAGGGGTCGAATGAGCAGTTCTTC. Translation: CASSITRQGSNEQFF.

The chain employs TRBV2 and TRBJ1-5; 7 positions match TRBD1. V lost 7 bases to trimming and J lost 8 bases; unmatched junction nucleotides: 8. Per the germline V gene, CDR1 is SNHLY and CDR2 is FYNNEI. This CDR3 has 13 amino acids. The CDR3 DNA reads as TGTGCCAGCACGCAGGGGGATAAGGAGCCCCAGCATTTT. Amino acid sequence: CASTQGDKEPQHF. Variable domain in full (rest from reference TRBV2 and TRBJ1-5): EPEVTQTPSHQVTQMGQEVILRCVPISNHLYFYWYRQILGQKVEFLVSFYNNEISEKSEIFDDQFSVERPDGSNFTLKIRSTKLEDSAMYFCASTQGDKEPQHFGDGTRLSIL.

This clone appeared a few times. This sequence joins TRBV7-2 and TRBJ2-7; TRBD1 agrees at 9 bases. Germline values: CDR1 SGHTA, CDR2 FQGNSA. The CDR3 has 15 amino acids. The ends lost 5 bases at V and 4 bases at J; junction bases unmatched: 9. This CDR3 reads CASSIKTGGRYEQYF. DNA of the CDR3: TGTGCCAGCAGCATCAAGACAGGGGGAAGGTACGAGCAGTACTTC.

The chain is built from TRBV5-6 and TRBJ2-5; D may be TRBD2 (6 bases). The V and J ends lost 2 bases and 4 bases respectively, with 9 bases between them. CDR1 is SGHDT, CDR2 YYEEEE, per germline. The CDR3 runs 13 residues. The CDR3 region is CASSLTGVETQYF. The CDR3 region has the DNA TGTGCCAGCAGCTTAACGGGAGTAGAGACCCAGTACTTC.

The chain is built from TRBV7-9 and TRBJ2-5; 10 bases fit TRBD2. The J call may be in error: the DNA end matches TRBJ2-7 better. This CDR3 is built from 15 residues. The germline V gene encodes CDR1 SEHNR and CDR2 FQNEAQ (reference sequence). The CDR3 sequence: CASSLVPSGSYEQYF. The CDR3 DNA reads TGTGCCAGCAGCTTAGTCCCTAGCGGGAGTTACGAGCAGTACTTC.

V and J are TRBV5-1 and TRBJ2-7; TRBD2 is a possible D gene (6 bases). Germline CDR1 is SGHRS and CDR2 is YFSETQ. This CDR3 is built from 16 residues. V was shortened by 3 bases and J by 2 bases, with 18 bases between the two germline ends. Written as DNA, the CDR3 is TGCGCCAGCAGCTGGGGCCTTCGGGACTGGACCTACGAGCAGTACTTC. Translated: CASSWGLRDWTYEQYF. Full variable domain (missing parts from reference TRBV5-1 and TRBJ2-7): KAGVTQTPRYLIKTRGQQVTLSCSPISGHRSVSWYQQTPGQGLQFLFEYFSETQRNKGNFPGRFSGRQFSNSRSEMNVSTLELGDSALYLCASSWGLRDWTYEQYFGPGTRLTVT.

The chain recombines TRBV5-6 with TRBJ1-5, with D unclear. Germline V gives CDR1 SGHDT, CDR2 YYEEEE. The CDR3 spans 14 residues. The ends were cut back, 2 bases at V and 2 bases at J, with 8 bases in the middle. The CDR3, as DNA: TGTGCCAGCAGCTTTGGCAGGCGCAATCAGCCCCAGCATTTT. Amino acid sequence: CASSFGRRNQPQHF. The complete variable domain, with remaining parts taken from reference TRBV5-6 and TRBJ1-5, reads DAGVTQSPTHLIKTRGQQVTLRCSPKSGHDTVSWYQQALGQGPQFIFQYYEEEERQRGNFPDRFSGHQFPNYSSELNVNALLLGDSALYLCASSFGRRNQPQHFGDGTRLSIL.

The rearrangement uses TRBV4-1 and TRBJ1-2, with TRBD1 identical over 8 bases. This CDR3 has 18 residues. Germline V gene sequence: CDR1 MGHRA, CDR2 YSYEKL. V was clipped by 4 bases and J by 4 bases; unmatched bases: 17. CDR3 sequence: CASSRLGRFRTGRYGYTF. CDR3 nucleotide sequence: TGCGCCAGCAGCCGCTTGGGACGATTCCGGACAGGGCGCTATGGCTACACCTTC.

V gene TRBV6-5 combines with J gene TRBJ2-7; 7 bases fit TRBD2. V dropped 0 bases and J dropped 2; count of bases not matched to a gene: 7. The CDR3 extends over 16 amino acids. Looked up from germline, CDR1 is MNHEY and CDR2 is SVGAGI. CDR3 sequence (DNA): TGTGCCAGCAGTTACTCGATCGGTGGGAGGGCCTACGAGCAGTACTTC. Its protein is CASSYSIGGRAYEQYF.

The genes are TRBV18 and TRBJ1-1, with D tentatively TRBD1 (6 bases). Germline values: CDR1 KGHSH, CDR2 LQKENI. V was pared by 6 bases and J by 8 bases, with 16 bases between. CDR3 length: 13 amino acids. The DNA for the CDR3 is TGTGCCAGCTCGATGGACAGAGACTTCGAAGCTTTCTTT. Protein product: CASSMDRDFEAFF.

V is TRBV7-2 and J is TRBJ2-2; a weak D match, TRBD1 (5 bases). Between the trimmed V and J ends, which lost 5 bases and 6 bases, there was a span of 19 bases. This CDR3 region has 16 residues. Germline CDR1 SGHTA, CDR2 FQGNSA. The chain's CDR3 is CASSPRVLGSPGELFF. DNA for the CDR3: TGTGCCAGCAGCCCCAGGGTGTTGGGCAGTCCCGGGGAGCTGTTTTTT.

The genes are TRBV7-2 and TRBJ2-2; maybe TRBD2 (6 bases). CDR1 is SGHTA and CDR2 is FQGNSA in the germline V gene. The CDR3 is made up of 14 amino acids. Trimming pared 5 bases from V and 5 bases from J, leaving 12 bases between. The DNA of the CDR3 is TGTGCCAGCAGCGTTTCTCTAGCGACCGGGGAGCTGTTTTTT. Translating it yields CASSVSLATGELFF. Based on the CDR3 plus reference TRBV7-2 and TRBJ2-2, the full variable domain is GAGVSQSPSNKVTEKGKDVELRCDPISGHTALYWYRQSLGQGLEFLIYFQGNSAPDKSGLPSDRFSAERTGGSVSTLTIQRTQQEDSAVYLCASSVSLATGELFFGEGSRLTVL.

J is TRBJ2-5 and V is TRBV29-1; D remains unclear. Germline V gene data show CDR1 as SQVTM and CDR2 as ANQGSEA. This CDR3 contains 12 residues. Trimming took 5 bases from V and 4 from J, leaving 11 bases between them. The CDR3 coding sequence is TGCAGCGTTCTTTTGGAATCAGAGACCCAGTACTTC. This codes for CSVLLESETQYF. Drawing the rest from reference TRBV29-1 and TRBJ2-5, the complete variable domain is SAVISQKPSRDICQRGTSLTIQCQVDSQVTMMFWYRQQPGQSLTLIATANQGSEATYESGFVIDKFPISRPNLTFSTLTVSNMSPEDSSIYLCSVLLESETQYFGPGTRLLVL.

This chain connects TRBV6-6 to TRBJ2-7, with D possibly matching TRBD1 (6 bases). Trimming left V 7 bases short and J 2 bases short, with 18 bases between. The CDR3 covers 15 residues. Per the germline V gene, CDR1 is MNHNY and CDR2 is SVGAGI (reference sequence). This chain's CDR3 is CASTPVGTTTYEQYF. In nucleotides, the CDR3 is TGTGCCAGCACCCCCGTCGGGACAACTACCTACGAGCAGTACTTC.

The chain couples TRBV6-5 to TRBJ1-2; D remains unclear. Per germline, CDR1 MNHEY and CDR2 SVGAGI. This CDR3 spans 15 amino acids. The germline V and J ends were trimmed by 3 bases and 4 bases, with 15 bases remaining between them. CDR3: CASSYAGVGGYGYTF. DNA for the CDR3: TGTGCCAGCAGTTATGCGGGCGTCGGCGGCTATGGCTACACCTTC.

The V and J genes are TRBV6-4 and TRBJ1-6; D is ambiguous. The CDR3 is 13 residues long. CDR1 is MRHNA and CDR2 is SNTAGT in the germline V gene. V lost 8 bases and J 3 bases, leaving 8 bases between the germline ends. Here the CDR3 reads CASQANYNSPLHF. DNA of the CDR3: TGTGCCAGCCAGGCGAACTATAATTCACCCCTCCACTTT.

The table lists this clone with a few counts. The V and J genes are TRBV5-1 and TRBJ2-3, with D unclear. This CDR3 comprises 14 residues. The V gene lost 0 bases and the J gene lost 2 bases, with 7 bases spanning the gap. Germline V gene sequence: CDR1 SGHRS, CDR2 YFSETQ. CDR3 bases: TGCGCCAGCAGCTTGGGTTCTTTCACAGATACGCAGTATTTT. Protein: CASSLGSFTDTQYF.